This TCR beta chain originates from a study of blood T cell repertoires in COVID-19. Study context: Sources were T cells, B-cell-depleted T cells, or PBMCs; the material itself was cDNA or gDNA.

The CDR3 spans 20 residues. Germline assignment: CDR1 SNHLY and CDR2 FYNNEI. J gave up 3 bases and V 6 bases, and 21 bases lay outside the gene matches. Authors' methods: Nucleated cell counts were estimated from reference gene primer amplification. Profiled with immunoSEQ multiplex PCR; TCRdb holds only in-frame clones, not every one. Clonal size and the V and J genes are those of that table, whereas D and trimming came from the DNA. The repertoire holds around 700,000 clones, with just under 90% as singletons. The sequence was obtained from a woman under 30 with acute or convalescent COVID-19. Specimen: peripheral blood. The chain links TRBV2 to TRBJ2-1; 9 positions match TRBD1. CDR3: CASSGTGRNLPPPIYNEQFF. The CDR3 bases are TGTGCCAGCAGCGGGACAGGGAGAAACTTACCCCCTCCGATCTACAATGAGCAGTTCTTC.